Following are 31 T cell receptor beta chains from one sample sequenced in a study of post-analysis software for immune sequencing data. Study results and caveats: The study found TRBV5-6, TRBV5-1 and TRBV20-1 among four to six TRBV segments more frequent in patients than controls.

Unique molecular identifiers tagged the TCR beta cDNA libraries. TCRdb recomputed calls from the PCR reads with MiXCR, one row per CDR3 protein. The sample lists about 820,000 distinct CDR3 sequences; about 53% were seen once. Antigen specificity for these receptors is unknown. Specimen: blood. The receptors here all came from a girl aged 10 to 17 with multiple sclerosis.

V usage is TRBV13 and J usage is TRBJ2-7, with 13 bases matching TRBD2. The CDR3 is 19 amino acids. V gave up 3 bases and J gave up 0 bases; unmatched junction bases: 11. Germline V gives CDR1 PRHDT, CDR2 FYEKMQ (reference sequence). The CDR3 spells CASSLRRTSGSLSSYEQYF. In nucleotides, the CDR3 is TGTGCCAGCAGCTTGCGCCGGACTAGCGGGAGCCTCAGCTCCTACGAGCAGTACTTC. Combining the CDR3 with reference TRBV13 and TRBJ2-7 gives the whole variable domain AAGVIQSPRHLIKEKRETATLKCYPIPRHDTVYWYQQGPGQDPQFLISFYEKMQSDKGSIPDRFSAQQFSDYHSELNMSSLELGDSALYFCASSLRRTSGSLSSYEQYFGPGTRLTVT.

The chain recombines TRBV12-3 or TRBV12-4 with TRBJ2-7; 8 nucleotides agree with TRBD1. The trim removed 6 bases at V and 3 bases at J, leaving 16 bases unmatched. The CDR3 covers 17 residues. In DNA form, the CDR3 reads TGTGCCAGCAGGCTGGGGACAGGCGGGACTGGTTACTACGAGCAGTACTTC. It is translated as CASRLGTGGTGYYEQYF.

This clonotype has only one observation. The chain is built from TRBV20-1 and TRBJ2-3, with TRBD2 matching 14 bases. With 5 bases clipped from V and 2 bases from J, the junction kept 6 bases outside the gene matches. This CDR3 region has 16 residues. Germline assignment: CDR1 DFQATT and CDR2 SNEGSKA (reference sequence). The CDR3 sequence: CSAARTSGGTTDTQYF. The CDR3 DNA reads TGCAGTGCTGCCCGGACTAGCGGGGGGACCACAGATACGCAGTATTTT.

J is TRBJ2-5 and V is TRBV7-9, with a tentative D call TRBD2 (5 bases). Germline V gene data show CDR1 as SEHNR and CDR2 as FQNEAQ (reference sequence). V lost 2 bases and J lost 3, with 10 bases in between. This CDR3 region has 14 residues. The chain's CDR3 is CASSLMSSEETQYF. As DNA, the CDR3 is TGTGCCAGCAGCTTAATGAGTAGCGAAGAGACCCAGTACTTC.

To note about this clonotype: The junction and the germline gene differ at one end; a read error may be behind it. The V call is TRBV5-1, the J call TRBJ2-3; D may be TRBD1 (5 bases). The CDR3 contains 17 residues. Germline V lookup: CDR1 SGHRS, CDR2 YFSETQ. The CDR3 sequence is CASSYGWTTDPTDTQYF. CDR3 sequence (DNA): TGCGCCAGCAGCTACGGATGGACGACAGATCCCACAGACACGCAGTATTTT.

The chain carries TRBV5-1 and TRBJ2-7; 7 nucleotides agree with TRBD1. J was trimmed by 2 bases and V by 2 bases; bases with no gene match: 10. CDR1 SGHRS and CDR2 YFSETQ come from the germline V gene. This CDR3 has 16 residues. CDR3 loop: CASSFGAGTATYEQYF. In DNA form, the CDR3 reads TGCGCCAGCAGCTTTGGGGCCGGGACAGCCACCTACGAGCAGTACTTC.

The V call is TRBV7-9, the J call TRBJ2-3, with TRBD2 identical over 10 bases. The CDR3 extends over 16 amino acids. The trim removed 1 base at V and 2 bases at J, leaving 3 bases unmatched. Germline V gene sequence: CDR1 SEHNR, CDR2 FQNEAQ (reference sequence). The CDR3 protein is CASSLVGLAVTDTQYF. CDR3 bases: TGTGCCAGCAGCTTAGTTGGACTAGCGGTCACAGATACGCAGTATTTT.

The chain joins TRBV5-5 to TRBJ1-4; D is undetermined. Trimming pared 4 bases from V and 8 bases from J, leaving 12 bases between. This CDR3 is 13 amino acids long. Germline lookup yields CDR1 SGHKS and CDR2 YYEKEE (reference sequence). The CDR3 reads CASSPPTQEKLFF. DNA of the CDR3: TGTGCCAGCAGCCCACCAACCCAGGAAAAACTGTTTTTT. Complete variable domain (other parts from reference TRBV5-5 and TRBJ1-4): DAGVTQSPTHLIKTRGQQVTLRCSPISGHKSVSWYQQVLGQGPQFIFQYYEKEERGRGNFPDRFSARQFPNYSSELNVNALLLGDSALYLCASSPPTQEKLFFGSGTQLSVL.

This clonotype was observed once. The rearrangement links TRBV7-9 to TRBJ2-1; 8 bases agree with TRBD2. CDR1 and CDR2 from the germline V gene are SEHNR and FQNEAQ (reference sequence). This CDR3 is 14 amino acids long. With 2 bases clipped from V and 15 bases from J, the junction kept 12 bases outside the gene matches. CDR3 coding DNA: TGTGCCAGCAGCTTACCTTCCTTTAGCGGGATGGGGTTCTTC. Translated: CASSLPSFSGMGFF.

This clonotype was seen more than once but under ten times. The chain combines TRBV5-1 with TRBJ2-1; 7 bases line up with TRBD1. The CDR3 spans 15 residues. V trimming: 4 bases; J trimming: 3 bases; junction bases outside the gene matches: 7. CDR1 SGHRS and CDR2 YFSETQ come from the germline V gene. This CDR3 is CASSPDRESYNEQFF. The CDR3 nucleotides are TGCGCCAGCAGCCCCGACAGGGAGAGCTACAATGAGCAGTTCTTC.

About this clonotype: A read error may account for a junction end that differs from germline. The chain employs TRBV9 and TRBJ2-2; TRBD1 or TRBD2 may be the D gene (5 bases each). The CDR3 spans 13 residues. Per germline, CDR1 SGDLS and CDR2 YYNGEE. CDR3 DNA: TGTGCCTGCAGCGTAGCTACGCAGGGAGTGCTGTTTTTT. This encodes CACSVATQGVLFF.

The rearrangement joins TRBV7-9 to TRBJ2-3; 8 nucleotides line up with TRBD1. Germline CDR1 is SEHNR and CDR2 is FQNEAQ (reference sequence). The V segment lost 5 bases and the J segment 0 bases; nucleotides outside the gene matches: 10. The length of the CDR3 is 17 residues. The DNA of the CDR3 is TGTGCCAGCAGCCGATTAACAGGGGGAGCTAGCACAGATACGCAGTATTTT. This encodes CASSRLTGGASTDTQYF.

The chain carries TRBV5-1 and TRBJ2-7, with D hard to call. Trimming shortened V by 6 bases and J by 5 bases, and 12 bases separated the two germline ends. Per the germline V gene, CDR1 is SGHRS and CDR2 is YFSETQ. The CDR3 is 12 amino acids. Here the CDR3 DNA reads TGCGCCAGCACGAAAGTTGGGGACGAGCAGTACTTC. It encodes CASTKVGDEQYF.

The chain couples TRBV12-3 or TRBV12-4 to TRBJ2-7; weak D call: TRBD2 (5 bases). V lost 3 bases, J lost 8 bases, and 8 bases lay in between. This CDR3 comprises 11 residues. Written as DNA, the CDR3 is TGTGCCAGCAGTTTTAGGGAGAAGCAGTACTTC. Encoded protein: CASSFREKQYF.

V gene TRBV20-1 combines with J gene TRBJ2-1, with TRBD1 matching 8 bases. From germline, CDR1 is DFQATT and CDR2 SNEGSKA (reference sequence). The CDR3 runs to 14 residues. V shed 6 bases, J shed 8 bases, and the junction held 12 bases outside the gene matches. The CDR3: CSAQGQAPGYEQFF. The CDR3 nucleotides read TGCAGTGCACAGGGACAGGCCCCCGGCTATGAGCAGTTCTTC.

In this sample, this clonotype turned up a few times. V gene TRBV6-5 combines with J gene TRBJ2-7; tentative D call: TRBD2 (5 bases). Germline V gene lookup returns CDR1 MNHEY and CDR2 SVGAGI. The V end lost 4 bases, the J end lost 4 bases, and 14 bases lay between the germline ends. The CDR3 is made up of 14 amino acids. This chain's CDR3 is CASSSTLGGYEQYF. CDR3 DNA: TGTGCCAGCAGTTCCACTCTTGGCGGGTACGAGCAGTACTTC.

The CDR3 protein is CASCRGRGRQETQYF. The CDR3 nucleotides are TGTGCCAGCTGTAGAGGTCGGGGACGCCAAGAGACCCAGTACTTC. V and J are TRBV6-1 and TRBJ2-5; TRBD1 or TRBD2 may be the D gene (5 bases each). CDR1 is MNHNS, CDR2 SASEGT, per germline. The CDR3 runs 15 residues. V gave up 8 bases and J gave up 1 base, with 17 bases separating them.

The chain couples TRBV10-3 to TRBJ2-7; 9 positions match TRBD2. V lost 6 bases to trimming and J lost 4 bases; unmatched junction nucleotides: 4. This CDR3 comprises 13 residues. CDR1 and CDR2 from the germline V gene are ENHRY and SYGVKD. The CDR3 spells CAIRLAGEYEQYF. The CDR3 DNA reads as TGTGCCATCAGATTAGCGGGAGAGTACGAGCAGTACTTC.

The sample holds a few counts of this clonotype. The V gene is TRBV28, the J gene TRBJ2-4, with TRBD2 matching 8 bases. TRBJ2-7 matches the DNA end more closely, so the J call is doubtful. Germline CDR1 reads MDHEN; CDR2 reads SYDVKM. The CDR3 extends over 13 amino acids. The CDR3 sequence is CASTAAGGYEQYF. Here the CDR3 DNA reads TGTGCCAGCACCGCCGCGGGAGGTTACGAGCAGTACTTC.

The chain carries TRBV6-1 and TRBJ2-1; D is unclear. This CDR3 region has 11 residues. CDR1 and CDR2 (germline): MNHNS, SASEGT. Trimming stripped 7 bases from V and 10 bases from J, with 11 bases between. CDR3 DNA sequence: TGTGCCAGCACCTCCAAGGAGGAGCAGTTCTTC. As protein: CASTSKEEQFF.

The chain joins TRBV27 to TRBJ1-2; possible D gene TRBD1, 6 bases. Per germline, CDR1 MNHEY and CDR2 SMNVEV (reference sequence). The CDR3 contains 15 residues. Trimming cost V 3 bases and J 6 bases, with 17 bases left between them. CDR3 DNA: TGTGCCAGCAGTTTGTGGGCAGGGGAGGATCATGGCTACACCTTC. Protein product: CASSLWAGEDHGYTF.

The chain uses TRBV20-1 and TRBJ2-7; TRBD2 matches at 7 bases. This CDR3 is 17 amino acids long. Germline lookup yields CDR1 DFQATT and CDR2 SNEGSKA (reference sequence). Unmatched junction bases numbered 11, after V lost 0 bases and J lost 0 bases. The CDR3 DNA reads as TGCAGTGCTAGAGATTTAAGGGCTAGCGGCTACTCCTACGAGCAGTACTTC. Translated, it gives CSARDLRASGYSYEQYF.

The chain joins TRBV11-2 to TRBJ2-4; D is undetermined. Trimming pared 4 bases from V and 13 bases from J, leaving 14 bases between. The CDR3 extends over 12 amino acids. CDR1 SGHAT and CDR2 FQNNGV come from the germline V gene. The CDR3 sequence: CASSSGFQEQYF. The CDR3 DNA is TGTGCCAGCAGCTCCGGGTTTCAGGAGCAGTACTTC.

The rearrangement joins TRBV29-1 to TRBJ1-1, with D perhaps TRBD1 (6 bases). CDR3 length equals 13 residues. Trimming stripped 5 bases from V and 10 bases from J, with 20 bases between. Per the germline V gene, CDR1 is SQVTM and CDR2 is ANQGSEA. The CDR3 region has the DNA TGCAGCGTTCTACTCAGGACAGTGCCGGCAGCTTTCTTT. Protein sequence: CSVLLRTVPAAFF.

J is TRBJ2-3 and V is TRBV30; D remains ambiguous. The V end was cut by 0 bases, the J end by 8 bases, with 12 bases between. This CDR3 comprises 13 residues. In germline, CDR1 is GTSNPN, CDR2 SVGIG (reference sequence). The CDR3 bases are TGTGCCTGGAGTGTAGGGCAGCTGGGTACGCAGTATTTT. Translation: CAWSVGQLGTQYF.

The CDR3 region is CASSLVGQGVLNTEAFF. The CDR3 coding sequence is TGCGCCAGCAGCTTGGTGGGGCAGGGGGTATTGAACACTGAAGCTTTCTTT. The chain combines TRBV5-1 with TRBJ1-1; 7 bases map to TRBD1. V dropped 0 bases and J dropped 0; count of bases not matched to a gene: 8. This CDR3 region has 17 residues. CDR1 and CDR2 from the germline V gene are SGHRS and YFSETQ. Full variable domain (missing parts from reference TRBV5-1 and TRBJ1-1): KAGVTQTPRYLIKTRGQQVTLSCSPISGHRSVSWYQQTPGQGLQFLFEYFSETQRNKGNFPGRFSGRQFSNSRSEMNVSTLELGDSALYLCASSLVGQGVLNTEAFFGQGTRLTVV.

The chain recombines TRBV12-3 or TRBV12-4 with TRBJ1-2; D is possibly TRBD1 (6 bases). The V end was cut by 3 bases, the J end by 6 bases, with 14 bases between. The CDR3 is 14 residues long. CDR3 region: CASSFANRDDGYTF. DNA for the CDR3: TGTGCCAGCAGTTTCGCGAACAGGGATGATGGCTACACCTTC.

The chain couples TRBV7-9 to TRBJ2-5, with D maybe TRBD1 (5 bases). Trimming took 3 bases from V and 4 from J, leaving 15 bases between them. Germline V lookup: CDR1 SEHNR, CDR2 FQNEAQ (reference sequence). This CDR3 spans 15 amino acids. This CDR3 reads CASSLLQVPRETQYF. CDR3 coding DNA: TGTGCCAGCAGCTTGTTACAGGTACCCCGAGAGACCCAGTACTTC.

The chain has TRBV7-2 and TRBJ2-4; D not certain. The end of the DNA fits TRBJ2-7 better, so the J call may be wrong. The CDR3 has 13 amino acids. In germline, CDR1 is SGHTA, CDR2 FQGNSA. The CDR3 DNA follows: TGTGCCAGCAGCTTAGAGGGTCTAGGCGAGCAGTACTTC. It is translated as CASSLEGLGEQYF.

The chain links TRBV11-3 to TRBJ2-4, with D perhaps given as TRBD1 or TRBD2 (5 bases each). V was trimmed by 1 base and J by 13 bases, leaving 17 bases between them. Germline assignment: CDR1 SGHNT and CDR2 YENEEA. CDR3 length: 14 residues. This chain's CDR3 is CASSLAGRQGEQYF. The CDR3 coding sequence is TGTGCCAGCAGCTTAGCCGGTCGTCAGGGAGAGCAGTACTTC.

The rearrangement joins TRBV10-3 to TRBJ2-5, with 8 bases aligning to TRBD2. This CDR3 region has 17 residues. V shed 0 bases and J 4 bases; nucleotides not matched to a gene: 10. Looked up from germline, CDR1 is ENHRY and CDR2 is SYGVKD. CDR3 nucleotides: TGTGCCATCAGTGAGTCGATGGGAGCGGGAGAGCGAGAGACCCAGTACTTC. Amino acid sequence: CAISESMGAGERETQYF.